This record concerns one TCR beta chain sequence. Clones were sequenced by immunoSEQ multiplex PCR, and TCRdb holds only the in-frame ones, with some missing. Here the sample spans more than 300,000 clones, over 75% being singletons. The data stem from a study of blood T cell repertoires in COVID-19. Germline V gene data show CDR1 as SNHLY and CDR2 as FYNNEI. The trim removed 6 bases at V and 3 bases at J, leaving 14 bases unmatched. This CDR3 has 17 amino acids. The rearrangement uses TRBV2 and TRBJ2-7; 10 bases align to TRBD2. The sequence was obtained from a woman under 30 who had recovered from COVID-19. The material sequenced was PBMCs or T cells enriched from blood (not recorded which). DNA for the CDR3: TGTGCCAGCAGAGACGCAGCGGGAGGGCGGTTAAGCTACGAGCAGTACTTC. Encoded protein: CASRDAAGGRLSYEQYF.